This T cell receptor beta chain was captured in a study of long-term antiretroviral therapy in people with HIV. This CDR3 is built from 16 residues. With 1 base clipped from V and 5 bases from J, the junction kept 9 bases outside the gene matches. Germline-derived CDR1 and CDR2 are SGHRS and YFSETQ. Run at survey level, the immunoSEQ assay was version v3.0. The method was immunoSEQ multiplex PCR; TCRdb's version includes in-frame clones alone and lacks a portion of them. Among around 39,000 clones, roughly four fifths were seen once, and the ten largest hold around 5.9%. The chain couples TRBV5-1 to TRBJ2-5, with 9 nucleotides matching TRBD2. Sample: unsorted PBMCs, taken 1 year after starting antiretroviral therapy. This receptor was obtained from a man aged 18 to 30 with HIV. The CDR3 is CASSLLGGGGRETQYF. The CDR3 region has the DNA TGCGCCAGCAGCTTGCTTGGCGGGGGGGGCCGGGAGACCCAGTACTTC.